The clone carrying this TCR beta chain appeared a few times. Its specificity is unknown. The Oncomine TCR Beta short-read assay sequenced DNA from cultured CD4+ T cells. TCRdb redid the calling of the PCR reads with MiXCR, one entry per CDR3 protein. There are over 7,500 distinct CDR3 sequences in the sample; 25% to 40% occur only once, and around 40% lies in the top ten. The data stem from a study of vaccination and CD4 T cells after COVID-19. Background on the study: Either a CEFX pool, an HIV-1 Nef pool, or no peptide was added to control cultures.

Treatment: approximately nine-day PBMC culture with coronavirus spike peptide pools or control peptides (ViraFEST assay). Ahead of the COVID-19 pandemic (2011-2018), the CD4+ T cells of the unexposed donor were collected. IL-2 at around 10 IU/ml and peptide pools at 10 ug/ml were added to PBMCs cultured at 1.5 million to 2 million per well. It was SARS-CoV-2 S/N and four cold-coronavirus spikes that probed unexposed-donor CD4+ T cells, cells permitting. V was pared by 2 bases and J by 4 bases, with 8 bases between. Germline lookup yields CDR1 GTSNPN and CDR2 SVGIG (reference sequence). The CDR3 length is 12 residues. The study's findings and limits: Researchers report that 304 of 307 vaccine-specific clones in convalescent patients proved spike mono-reactive.

The genes are TRBV30 and TRBJ1-2; possible D gene TRBD1, 5 bases. The sequencing sample was made of CD4+ T cells from blood, cultured in vitro. The sequence was obtained from a human donor in good health. CDR3 nucleotide sequence: TGTGCCTGGAGTCCTGACAGCTATGGCTACACCTTC. It encodes CAWSPDSYGYTF.